The clone carrying this T cell receptor beta chain was counted at least ten times. Its target is not known. RNA transcripts were the template for amplifying TCR beta CDR3 regions. HTBI primers were used for first-round RT-PCR of the TCR CDR3. TCRdb fed the multiplex PCR reads into MiXCR, producing one record per CDR3 protein. The data show about 300,000 distinct CDR3 sequences, about 19% seen once. This specimen belongs to a study of T cells in Graves' hyperthyroidism and ophthalmopathy. General study points: Most clonotypes that expanded in the thyroid above 0.001 also showed up in blood.

The CDR3 length is 14 residues. Trimming took off 6 bases at V and 1 base at J, with 12 bases between the two ends. CDR1 is MDHEN and CDR2 is SYDVKM in the germline V gene. The TCR comes from a man over 45 with Graves' ophthalmopathy. J is TRBJ1-1 and V is TRBV28; D possibly corresponds to TRBD1 (5 bases). The sequenced material came from blood. CDR3 DNA: TGTGCCAGCAGCCCGCCGGGACGGAACACTGAAGCTTTCTTT. This encodes CASSPPGRNTEAFF.